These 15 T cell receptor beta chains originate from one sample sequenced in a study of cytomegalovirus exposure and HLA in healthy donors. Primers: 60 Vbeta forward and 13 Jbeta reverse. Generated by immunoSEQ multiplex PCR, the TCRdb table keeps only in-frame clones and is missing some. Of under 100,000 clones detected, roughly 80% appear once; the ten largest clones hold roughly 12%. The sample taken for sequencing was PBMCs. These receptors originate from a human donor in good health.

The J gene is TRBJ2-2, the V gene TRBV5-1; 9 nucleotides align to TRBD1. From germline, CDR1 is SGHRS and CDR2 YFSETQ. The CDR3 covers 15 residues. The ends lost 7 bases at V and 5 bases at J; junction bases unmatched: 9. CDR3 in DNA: TGCGCCAGCTCGGCCGGGACAGGGAGGACCGGGGAGCTGTTTTTT. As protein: CASSAGTGRTGELFF.

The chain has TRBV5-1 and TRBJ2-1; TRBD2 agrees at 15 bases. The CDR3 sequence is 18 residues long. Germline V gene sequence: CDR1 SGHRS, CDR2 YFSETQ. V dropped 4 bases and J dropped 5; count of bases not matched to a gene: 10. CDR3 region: CASSKRTSGGAVHNEQFF. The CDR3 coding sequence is TGCGCCAGCAGCAAAAGGACTAGCGGGGGGGCAGTCCACAATGAGCAGTTCTTC.

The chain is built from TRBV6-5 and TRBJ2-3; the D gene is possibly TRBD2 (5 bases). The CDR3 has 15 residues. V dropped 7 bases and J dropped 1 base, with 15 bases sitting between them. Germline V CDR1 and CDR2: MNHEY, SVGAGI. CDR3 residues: CASTNSVLGTDTQYF. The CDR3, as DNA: TGTGCCAGCACCAATAGCGTGTTAGGCACAGATACGCAGTATTTT.

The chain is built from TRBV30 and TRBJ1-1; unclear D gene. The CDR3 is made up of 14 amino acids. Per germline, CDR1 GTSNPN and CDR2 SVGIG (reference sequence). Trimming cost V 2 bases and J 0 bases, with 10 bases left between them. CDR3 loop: CAWSLPPMNTEAFF. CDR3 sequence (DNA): TGTGCCTGGAGTCTACCCCCGATGAACACTGAAGCTTTCTTT.

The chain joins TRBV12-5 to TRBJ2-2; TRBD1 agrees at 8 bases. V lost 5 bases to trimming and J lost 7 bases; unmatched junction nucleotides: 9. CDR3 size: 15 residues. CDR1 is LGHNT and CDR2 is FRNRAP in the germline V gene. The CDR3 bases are TGTGCTAGTGGTGGACAGGGAGTATATGGCGGGGAGCTGTTTTTT. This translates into CASGGQGVYGGELFF.

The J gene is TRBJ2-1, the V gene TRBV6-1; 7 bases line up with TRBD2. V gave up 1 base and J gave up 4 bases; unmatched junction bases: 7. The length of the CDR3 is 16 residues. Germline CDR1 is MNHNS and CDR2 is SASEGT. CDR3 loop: CASSEVWASGYNEQFF. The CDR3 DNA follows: TGTGCCAGCAGTGAAGTGTGGGCTAGCGGATACAATGAGCAGTTCTTC.

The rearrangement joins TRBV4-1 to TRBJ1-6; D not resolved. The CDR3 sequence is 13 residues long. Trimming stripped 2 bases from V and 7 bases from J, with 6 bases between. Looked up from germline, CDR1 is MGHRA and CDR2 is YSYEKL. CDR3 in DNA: TGCGCCAGCAGCCAACACACGAATTCACCCCTCCACTTT. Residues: CASSQHTNSPLHF.

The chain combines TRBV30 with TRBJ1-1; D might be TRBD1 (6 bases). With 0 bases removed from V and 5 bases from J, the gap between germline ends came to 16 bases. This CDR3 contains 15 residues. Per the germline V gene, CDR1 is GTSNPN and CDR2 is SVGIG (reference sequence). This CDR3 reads CAWSVNRARRTEAFF. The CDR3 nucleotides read TGTGCCTGGAGTGTAAACAGGGCTAGACGGACTGAAGCTTTCTTT.

Here the CDR3 reads CATLLSGNTIYF. CDR3 bases: TGTGCCACCCTCCTCTCTGGAAACACCATATATTTT. The chain joins TRBV19 to TRBJ1-3; D is unresolved. Trimming stripped 10 bases from V and 0 bases from J, with 7 bases between. The CDR3 sequence is 12 residues long. Germline V gene lookup returns CDR1 LNHDA and CDR2 SQIVND (reference sequence).

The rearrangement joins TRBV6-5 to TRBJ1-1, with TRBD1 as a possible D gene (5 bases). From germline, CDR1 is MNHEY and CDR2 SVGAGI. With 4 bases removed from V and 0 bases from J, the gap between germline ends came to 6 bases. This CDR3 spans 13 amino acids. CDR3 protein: CASSWGVNTEAFF. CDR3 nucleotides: TGTGCCAGCAGTTGGGGGGTGAACACTGAAGCTTTCTTT.

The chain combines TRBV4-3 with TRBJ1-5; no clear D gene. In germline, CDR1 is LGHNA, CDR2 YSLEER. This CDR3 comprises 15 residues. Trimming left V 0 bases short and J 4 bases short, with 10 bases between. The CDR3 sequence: CASSQEATANQPQHF. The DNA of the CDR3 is TGCGCCAGCAGCCAAGAAGCAACAGCTAATCAGCCCCAGCATTTT.

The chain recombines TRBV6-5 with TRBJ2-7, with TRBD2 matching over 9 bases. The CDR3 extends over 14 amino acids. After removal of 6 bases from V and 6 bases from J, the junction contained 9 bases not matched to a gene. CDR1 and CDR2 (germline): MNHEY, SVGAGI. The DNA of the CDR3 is TGTGCCAGCAGACATACGGGACTAGCTAGCGAGCAGTACTTC. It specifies CASRHTGLASEQYF.

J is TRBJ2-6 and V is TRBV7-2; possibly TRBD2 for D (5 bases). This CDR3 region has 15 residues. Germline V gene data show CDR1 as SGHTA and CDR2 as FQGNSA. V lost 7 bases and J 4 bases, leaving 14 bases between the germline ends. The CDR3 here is CASTGLSYGANVLTF. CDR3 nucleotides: TGTGCCAGCACGGGGTTGTCTTACGGGGCCAACGTCCTGACTTTC.

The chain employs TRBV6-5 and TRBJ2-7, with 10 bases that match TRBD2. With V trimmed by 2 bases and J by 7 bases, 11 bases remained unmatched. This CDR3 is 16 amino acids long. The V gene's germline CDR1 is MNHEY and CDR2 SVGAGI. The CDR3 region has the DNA TGTGCCAGCAGTTACGTTTCTAGCGGGGGAAAAGGAGAGCAGTACTTC. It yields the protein CASSYVSSGGKGEQYF.

The CDR3 region is CASSLERGPYEQYF. The CDR3 DNA reads as TGCGCCAGCAGCTTGGAAAGGGGGCCCTACGAGCAGTACTTC. J is TRBJ2-7 and V is TRBV5-1; TRBD1 matches 7 bases. The CDR3 loop spans 14 amino acids. V dropped 0 bases and J dropped 2; count of bases not matched to a gene: 2. Germline values: CDR1 SGHRS, CDR2 YFSETQ.